A selection of T cell receptor beta chains follows, all from one sample in a study of CD8 T cells in ankylosing spondylitis. Each CDR3 protein is one row after TCRdb ran MiXCR on the 5' RACE reads. The sample holds about 510,000 distinct CDR3 sequences, about 5.4% seen once. The material sequenced was blood, either unsorted or a sorted T cell fraction (not recorded which). The receptors were gathered from a male donor with ankylosing spondylitis. Each CDR3 is given with its conserved first and last residue. The D gene is left open where the match is weak. Expanded clones get a size class; other rows say once, few or many, or leave the size out.

>TRBV7-2|-|TRBJ1-2|TRBD1
CASSPDGQAPLYGYTF
TGTGCCAGCAGCCCCGACGGACAGGCCCCCCTCTATGGCTACACCTTC
>TRBV5-1|few|TRBJ2-1|TRBD2
CASSFASSGGSYNEQFF
TGCGCCAGCAGCTTTGCGAGTTCGGGGGGCTCCTACAATGAGCAGTTCTTC
>TRBV5-1|-|TRBJ1-1|TRBD1
CASSFAGGRTEAFF
TGCGCCAGCAGCTTTGCAGGGGGCCGCACTGAAGCTTTCTTT
>TRBV5-1|many|TRBJ1-1|-
CASSRASVNTEAFF
TGCGCCAGCAGCCGGGCCTCGGTTAACACTGAAGCTTTCTTT
>TRBV2|-|TRBJ2-1|-
CASSNPEGTGCNEQFF
TGTGCCAGCAGTAATCCGGAAGGTACCGGCTGTAATGAGCAGTTCTTC
>TRBV28|many|TRBJ2-7|-
CASSLQRNYEQYF
TGTGCCAGCAGTCTACAGAGAAACTACGAGCAGTACTTC
>TRBV7-2|-|TRBJ1-1|-
CASSLKPVGNTEAFF
TGTGCCAGCAGCTTAAAACCAGTGGGGAACACTGAAGCTTTCTTT
>TRBV7-9|-|TRBJ2-3|-
CASSPPGERSTDTQYF
TGTGCCAGCAGCCCGCCAGGGGAGCGGAGCACAGATACGCAGTATTTT
>TRBV20-1|few|TRBJ2-7|TRBD1
CSATSGQGGSYEQYF
TGCAGTGCTACTAGTGGACAGGGGGGGTCCTACGAGCAGTACTTC
>TRBV9|many|TRBJ1-1|-
CASSVQGSGRTEAFF
TGTGCCAGCAGCGTTCAGGGGTCGGGGAGGACTGAAGCTTTCTTT
>TRBV12-3/TRBV12-4|many|TRBJ2-7|TRBD2
CASRAVGLAGLGEQYF
TGTGCCAGCAGAGCCGTAGGACTAGCGGGATTGGGCGAGCAGTACTTC
>TRBV10-3|many|TRBJ1-5|-
CAISVGVGNQPQHF
TGTGCCATCAGTGTAGGGGTCGGCAATCAGCCCCAGCATTTT
>TRBV15|many|TRBJ2-1|TRBD2
CATSIRGGSYNEQFF
TGTGCCACCAGCATCCGGGGGGGTTCCTACAATGAGCAGTTCTTC
>TRBV6-2/TRBV6-3|many|TRBJ2-7|TRBD2
CASSYPPEGLADPPAYEQYF
TGTGCCAGCAGTTACCCTCCAGAGGGACTAGCGGACCCGCCCGCCTACGAGCAGTACTTC
>TRBV12-3/TRBV12-4|many|TRBJ2-7|-
CASSKGIDYEQYF
TGTGCCAGCAGCAAGGGGATCGACTACGAGCAGTACTTC
>TRBV4-1|many|TRBJ2-7|TRBD1
CASSPEPGQHYEQYF
TGCGCCAGCAGCCCAGAACCGGGACAGCATTACGAGCAGTACTTC
>TRBV5-6|-|TRBJ2-7|TRBD1
CASSNDRGRGYEQYF
TGTGCCAGCAGCAATGACAGGGGGCGAGGCTACGAGCAGTACTTC
>TRBV6-2/TRBV6-3|few|TRBJ2-1|-
CASSLTSPGAYNEQFF
TGTGCCAGCAGTCTAACTAGCCCCGGGGCCTACAATGAGCAGTTCTTC
>TRBV11-2|many|TRBJ2-3|TRBD1
CASSHGQGADTQYF
TGTGCCAGCAGCCACGGACAGGGCGCAGATACGCAGTATTTT
>TRBV6-2/TRBV6-3|many|TRBJ2-3|TRBD1
CASSYGDRGGTDTQYF
TGTGCCAGCAGTTACGGGGACAGGGGTGGCACAGATACGCAGTATTTT
>TRBV10-2|many|TRBJ1-1|-
CASGGGGNEAFF
TGCGCCAGCGGGGGGGGAGGAAATGAAGCTTTCTTT
>TRBV20-1|many|TRBJ1-5|-
CSAREGGSKPQHF
TGCAGTGCTAGAGAAGGGGGGTCCAAGCCCCAGCATTTT
>TRBV20-1|many|TRBJ1-2|-
CSARTSSYGYTF
TGCAGTGCTAGAACCTCAAGCTATGGCTACACCTTC
>TRBV27|many|TRBJ2-5|-
CASSLAQGEGKTQYF
TGTGCCAGCAGTTTAGCACAGGGAGAAGGGAAGACCCAGTACTTC
>TRBV4-1|many|TRBJ2-5|-
CASSHTRGETQYF
TGCGCCAGCAGCCACACCCGGGGAGAGACCCAGTACTTC
>TRBV28|many|TRBJ2-3|TRBD2
CASSLVGGRTDTQYF
TGTGCCAGCAGCCTCGTGGGCGGGAGAACAGATACGCAGTATTTT
>TRBV4-3|-|TRBJ2-2|TRBD1
CASSQNPPGQINTGELFF
TGCGCCAGCAGCCAAAATCCTCCGGGACAGATCAACACCGGGGAGCTGTTTTTT
>TRBV12-3/TRBV12-4|many|TRBJ2-2|TRBD2
CASSLVSGATGELFF
TGTGCCAGCAGTTTAGTAAGCGGGGCTACCGGGGAGCTGTTTTTT
>TRBV20-1|many|TRBJ2-3|-
CSAPRVDTQYF
TGCAGTGCCCCGAGAGTAGACACGCAGTATTTT
>TRBV20-1|many|TRBJ2-3|TRBD1
CSAPRQGGDTQYF
TGCAGTGCTCCCCGACAGGGGGGGGATACGCAGTATTTT
>TRBV13|many|TRBJ1-5|-
CASTQGGAGNQPQHF
TGTGCCAGCACCCAAGGGGGGGCAGGCAATCAGCCCCAGCATTTT
>TRBV6-5|many|TRBJ2-7|-
CASSFRAEGSYEQYF
TGTGCCAGCAGTTTCCGGGCCGAGGGCTCCTACGAGCAGTACTTC
>TRBV20-1|-|TRBJ2-5|TRBD1
CSAPETGVGETQYF
TGCAGTGCACCCGAGACAGGGGTTGGGGAGACCCAGTACTTC
>TRBV7-2|many|TRBJ2-7|-
CASSRDLHYEQYF
TGTGCCAGCAGCCGGGACCTCCACTACGAGCAGTACTTC